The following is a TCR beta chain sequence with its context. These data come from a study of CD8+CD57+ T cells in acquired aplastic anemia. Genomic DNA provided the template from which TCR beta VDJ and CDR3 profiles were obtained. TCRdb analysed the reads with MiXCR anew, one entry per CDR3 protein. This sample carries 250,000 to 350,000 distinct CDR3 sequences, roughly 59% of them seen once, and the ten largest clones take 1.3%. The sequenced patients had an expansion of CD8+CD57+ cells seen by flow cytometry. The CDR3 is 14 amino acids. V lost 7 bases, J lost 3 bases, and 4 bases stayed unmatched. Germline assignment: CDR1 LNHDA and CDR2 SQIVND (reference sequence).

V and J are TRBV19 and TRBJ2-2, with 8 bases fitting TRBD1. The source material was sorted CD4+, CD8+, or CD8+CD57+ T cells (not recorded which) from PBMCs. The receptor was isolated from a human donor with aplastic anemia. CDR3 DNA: TGTGCCAGTATACAACAGGGGGACACCGGGGAGCTGTTTTTT. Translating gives CASIQQGDTGELFF.